This TCR beta chain originates from a study of cytotoxic CD8 clonotypes in ibrutinib-treated CLL. The length of the CDR3 is 13 amino acids, counting both ends. Germline CDR1 reads SGHAT; CDR2 reads FQNNGV. The data were produced by immunoSEQ multiplex PCR, yet TCRdb's version contains in-frame clones alone and is incomplete. The sample records 250,000 or so clones, under 75% being singletons. A remark on this clone: The CDR3 does not close with the conserved phenylalanine or tryptophan, likely indicating a read error. The limits of the CDR3 on the DNA are not certain, so only TCRdb's listed CDR3 is given.

The material sequenced was PBMCs, taken after 24 months of ibrutinib treatment. The sequence was obtained from a human donor with chronic lymphocytic leukemia. The chain carries TRBV11-2 and TRBJ2-7; the tabulated D call, TRBD1, remains unverified against the DNA. The CDR3 sequence is CASSSPGQVKADL.